At least ten counts were recorded for the clone carrying this TCR beta chain. Its cognate antigen is unknown. The record originates from a study of early T cells in non-severe SARS-CoV-2 infection. The overall study: Sequencing of bulk RNA from unsorted whole blood was done, without chain pairing. Study outcomes and limitations: Matches to VDJdb favored anti-spike CD8 responses and missed private and CD4 specificities.

Molecules of cDNA were individually given unique molecular identifiers that were attached to them. TCRdb redid the calling of the 5' RACE reads with MiXCR, one entry per CDR3 protein. Here the sample spans about 22,000 distinct CDR3 sequences, roughly 4.7% being singletons. Germline lookup yields CDR1 SGHDN and CDR2 FVKESK. Trimming removed 1 base from V and 1 base from J, with 11 bases in between. This CDR3 comprises 16 residues. The receptor's source is an adult who was a healthcare worker with PCR-confirmed SARS-CoV-2 infection or an uninfected control (not recorded which). The J gene is TRBJ1-5, the V gene TRBV14, with D unresolved. The source material was whole blood. In DNA form, the CDR3 reads TGTGCCAGCAGCCAAGCCGGCGGGGTAAGCAATCAGCCCCAGCATTTT. Protein product: CASSQAGGVSNQPQHF.